Each of the 9 T cell receptor beta chains below was sequenced from the same sample in a study of cytomegalovirus exposure and HLA in healthy donors. The method was immunoSEQ multiplex PCR; TCRdb's version includes in-frame clones alone and lacks a portion of them. The sample lists 150,000 to 200,000 clones; roughly 80% were seen once. Sequencing was done on a sample of PBMCs. These TCRs come from a man aged 30-40 years in good health and CMV-seropositive.

The J gene is TRBJ2-5, the V gene TRBV18; 10 positions agree with TRBD2. Per germline, CDR1 KGHSH and CDR2 LQKENI. The ends lost 4 bases at V and 7 bases at J; junction bases unmatched: 18. This CDR3 is built from 18 residues. The CDR3 spells CASSLMPGTSASMGTQYF. The DNA of the CDR3 is TGTGCCAGCTCACTGATGCCCGGGACTAGCGCCTCTATGGGGACCCAGTACTTC.

The V and J genes are TRBV5-4 and TRBJ2-7, with D tentatively TRBD1 (7 bases). This CDR3 has 15 amino acids. From germline, CDR1 is SGHNT and CDR2 YYREEE (reference sequence). The V end lost 1 base, the J end lost 7 bases, and 18 bases lay between the germline ends. The CDR3 loop reads CASSLRQGGLREQYF. CDR3 bases: TGTGCCAGCAGCTTGAGACAGGGAGGTCTGAGGGAGCAGTACTTC.

This sequence joins TRBV25-1 and TRBJ2-7; 8 nucleotides match TRBD2. The V and J ends lost 4 bases and 5 bases, in that order; junction bases with no gene match: 4. The CDR3 contains 13 residues. Germline CDR1 is MGHDK and CDR2 is SYGVNS. The CDR3 DNA is TGTGCCAGCAGTGCGGGGGGACTAGACGAGCAGTACTTC. Protein product: CASSAGGLDEQYF.

V and J are TRBV6-6 and TRBJ1-1; D call uncertain. V lost 10 bases and J 1 base, leaving 10 bases between the germline ends. Germline CDR1 MNHNY, CDR2 SVGAGI (reference sequence). The CDR3 has 12 amino acids. The CDR3 coding sequence is TGTGCCACCACAACAGCGAACACTGAAGCTTTCTTT. Its translation is CATTTANTEAFF.

This clone showed up just a few times. The chain is built from TRBV11-2 and TRBJ1-1; 9 positions agree with TRBD1. The V and J ends lost 4 bases and 9 bases, in that order; junction bases with no gene match: 3. The CDR3 runs to 12 residues. The germline gives CDR1 SGHAT, CDR2 FQNNGV. CDR3 in DNA: TGTGCCAGCAGCTGGGGACAGGGCCAAGCTTTCTTT. It specifies CASSWGQGQAFF.

This clone appeared a few times. The chain couples TRBV2 to TRBJ1-5; D is ambiguous. The CDR3 sequence is 16 residues long. V was cut by 1 base and J by 0 bases, with 10 bases left in between. Germline CDR1 reads SNHLY; CDR2 reads FYNNEI. CDR3 loop: CASSEDRELSNQPQHF. CDR3 coding DNA: TGTGCCAGCAGTGAAGATCGGGAGCTTAGCAATCAGCCCCAGCATTTT.

The gene calls are TRBV18 and TRBJ2-7, with D possibly TRBD1 on 5 matching bases. The germline V and J ends were trimmed by 5 bases and 2 bases, with 10 bases remaining between them. The CDR3 contains 13 residues. Germline V gives CDR1 KGHSH, CDR2 LQKENI. For the CDR3, the DNA is TGTGCCAGCTCAAGGGGTGACACCTACGAGCAGTACTTC. Its protein is CASSRGDTYEQYF. Supplemented by reference TRBV18 and TRBJ2-7, the full variable domain reads NAGVMQNPRHLVRRRGQEARLRCSPMKGHSHVYWYRQLPEEGLKFMVYLQKENIIDESGMPKERFSAEFPKEGPSILRIQQVVRGDSAAYFCASSRGDTYEQYFGPGTRLTVT.

The rearrangement joins TRBV9 to TRBJ2-1; 7 bases are a match to TRBD2. Germline V gene lookup returns CDR1 SGDLS and CDR2 YYNGEE. The CDR3 runs to 14 residues. J lost 9 bases, V lost 5 bases, and 11 bases had no gene match. For the CDR3, the DNA is TGTGCCAGCAGTCCGGGACTACCTACGGGTGAGCAGTTCTTC. Translating gives CASSPGLPTGEQFF.

This chain joins TRBV28 and TRBJ1-1; D is undetermined. Trimming left V 2 bases short and J 1 base short, with 8 bases between. CDR3 length: 14 amino acids. The V gene's germline CDR1 is MDHEN and CDR2 SYDVKM. CDR3 sequence reads: CASSLHRTNTEAFF. CDR3 DNA sequence: TGTGCCAGCAGTTTACACAGAACGAACACTGAAGCTTTCTTT. Full variable domain (outside the CDR3, taken from reference TRBV28 and TRBJ1-1): DVKVTQSSRYLVKRTGEKVFLECVQDMDHENMFWYRQDPGLGLRLIYFSYDVKMKEKGDIPEGYSVSREKKERFSLILESASTNQTSMYLCASSLHRTNTEAFFGQGTRLTVV.